The present T cell receptor beta chain was sequenced within a study of vaccination effects on CD4 cells after COVID-19. On the study more broadly: ViraFEST expansion of antigen-specific CD4+ T cells with viral peptide pools preceded sequencing. Points from the study as a whole: Whether induced by infection or by vaccine, clones showed marked clonal contraction late after vaccination.

Here immunoSEQ multiplex PCR was the method, and the copy in TCRdb shows in-frame clones only, minus some. The sample has approximately 58,000 clones, roughly 80% seen once. Isolation of CD4+ T cells took place after about 10 days of culture. CDR3 size: 15 residues. CDR1 MDHEN and CDR2 SYDVKM come from the germline V gene. V was pared by 6 bases and J by 3 bases, with 8 bases of the junction left unmatched. This clone has just a few counts. Its specificity is unknown. The material was CD4+ T cells from PBMCs cultured without peptide, obtained before COVID-19 vaccination. The sequence was collected from a human donor who received a COVID-19 vaccine. J is TRBJ2-7 and V is TRBV28; 10 bases fit TRBD1. CDR3 bases: TGTGCCAGCAGAACCACCGGGACAGGGGACTACGAGCAGTACGTC. The encoded protein is CASRTTGTGDYEQYV.